This is a list of T cell receptor beta chains from one sample in a study of blood T cell repertoires in COVID-19. Assay: immunoSEQ multiplex PCR; the TCRdb copy retains only in-frame clones and omits some. Of hundreds of thousands of clones listed, 83% are singletons. The material sequenced was peripheral blood. The source is a woman in her 30s with COVID-19, enrolled during active disease. The CDR3 runs from the conserved cysteine through the conserved F or W. D genes are given only for firm matches. The listing skips clone size in some rows; elsewhere it reads once, few, many or a size class.

V gene,clone size,D gene,J gene,CDR3 protein,CDR3 DNA
TRBV7-9,.,TRBD2,TRBJ2-3,CASSTSGGAHSTDTQYF,TGTGCCAGCAGCACCAGCGGGGGGGCCCATAGCACAGATACGCAGTATTTT
TRBV9,.,.,TRBJ2-2,CASRGDFFTGELFF,TGTGCCAGCAGGGGGGACTTTTTTACCGGGGAGCTGTTTTTT
TRBV7-2,.,TRBD1,TRBJ2-7,CASSLDGTGTEQYF,TGTGCCAGCAGCTTAGATGGGACAGGGACCGAGCAGTACTTC
TRBV2,.,.,TRBJ2-3,CASSLGRSYTDTQYF,TGTGCCAGCAGCCTCGGAAGGAGTTACACAGATACGCAGTATTTT
TRBV5-5,.,.,TRBJ2-3,CASSLTPGADTQYF,TGTGCCAGCAGCTTGACCCCGGGAGCAGATACGCAGTATTTT
TRBV10-1,.,.,TRBJ2-2,CASSLGAKNTGELFF,TGCGCCAGCAGCCTGGGAGCCAAGAACACCGGGGAGCTGTTTTTT
TRBV30,.,TRBD1,TRBJ2-1,CAWSRDRGGNEQFF,TGTGCCTGGAGCAGAGACAGGGGAGGAAATGAGCAGTTCTTC
TRBV27,.,.,TRBJ1-5,CASRDTLNQPQHF,TGTGCCAGCAGGGACACCCTTAATCAGCCCCAGCATTTT
TRBV5-1,once,TRBD2,TRBJ2-1,CASSLGGGAVSYNEQFF,TGCGCCAGCAGCTTGGGCGGGGGGGCCGTGTCCTACAATGAGCAGTTCTTC
TRBV19,few,TRBD1,TRBJ1-6,CASGDSLNSPLHF,TGTGCCAGTGGGGACAGCCTGAATTCACCCCTCCACTTT
TRBV27,.,.,TRBJ2-7,CASGHEQYF,TGTGCCAGCGGCCACGAGCAGTACTTC
TRBV30,.,TRBD1,TRBJ1-2,CAWSSLGTGLGYTF,TGTGCCTGGAGTTCATTAGGGACAGGGCTTGGCTACACCTTC
TRBV12-3/TRBV12-4,.,.,TRBJ2-7,CASSSSIGAEQYF,.
TRBV2,.,.,TRBJ1-5,CASTSSTGNQPQHF,TGTGCCAGCACCTCTTCTACGGGGAATCAGCCCCAGCATTTT
TRBV7-2,.,TRBD2,TRBJ2-7,CASSLGASGAYEQYF,TGTGCCAGCAGCTTAGGGGCTAGCGGGGCCTACGAGCAGTACTTC
TRBV11-3,.,TRBD2,TRBJ2-1,CASSHPGGGEQFF,TGTGCCAGCAGTCACCCGGGAGGGGGTGAGCAGTTCTTC
TRBV15,.,.,TRBJ1-4,CATSRDRGWDEKLFF,TGTGCCACCAGCAGAGATAGGGGTTGGGATGAAAAACTGTTTTTT
TRBV27,.,TRBD1,TRBJ1-2,CASSLLGTGSFYGYTF,TGTGCCAGCAGTTTACTCGGGACAGGGTCTTTCTATGGCTACACCTTC
TRBV6-5,.,.,TRBJ1-2,CASSYSPGMDGYTF,TGTGCCAGCAGTTACTCGCCGGGGATGGACGGCTACACCTTC
TRBV11-1,.,.,TRBJ1-2,CASSRGYGYTF,TGTGCCAGCAGCCGGGGGTATGGCTACACCTTC
TRBV7-9,.,TRBD1,TRBJ1-2,CASRPGQGIGGYTF,TGTGCCAGCAGGCCCGGACAGGGAATAGGAGGCTACACCTTC
TRBV11-2,.,.,TRBJ1-2,CASSPGGAGVNYGYTF,TGTGCCAGCAGCCCAGGTGGGGCAGGGGTTAACTATGGCTACACCTTC
TRBV2,.,TRBD1,TRBJ2-2,CASSIGQGYGELFF,TGTGCCAGCAGTATCGGACAGGGGTACGGGGAGCTGTTTTTT
TRBV5-1,.,TRBD1,TRBJ2-7,CASSLGQGIYEQYF,TGCGCCAGCAGCTTGGGACAGGGAATCTACGAGCAGTACTTC
TRBV28,.,TRBD1,TRBJ1-5,CASRTRARGAYSNQPQHF,TGTGCCAGCAGAACCCGGGCCAGGGGGGCTTATAGCAATCAGCCCCAGCATTTT
TRBV13,.,TRBD2,TRBJ2-7,CASSLRLAGGPWAEQYF,TGTGCCAGCAGCTTAAGGCTAGCGGGAGGGCCATGGGCCGAGCAGTACTTC
TRBV29-1,.,.,TRBJ1-1,CSVDRRTEAFF,TGCAGCGTTGACAGGAGGACTGAAGCTTTCTTT
TRBV11-2,.,TRBD1,TRBJ1-1,CASSHRDRDREAFF,TGTGCCAGCAGCCACCGGGACAGGGACCGTGAAGCTTTCTTT
TRBV6-2/TRBV6-3,.,.,TRBJ2-4,CASSRDRRNIQYF,TGTGCCAGCAGCCGCGACAGGAGAAACATTCAGTACTTC